Listed below are T cell receptor beta chains from one sample, sequenced in a study of blood T cell repertoires in COVID-19. This table comes from immunoSEQ multiplex PCR, and its TCRdb copy is limited to in-frame clones, with some not included. Of roughly 320,000 clones in the sample, around 92% are singletons; the top ten hold 1.5% to 2%. Sequenced sample: peripheral blood. These receptors were taken from a woman younger than 45 with COVID-19, enrolled during active disease. The CDR3 runs from the conserved cysteine through the conserved F or W. A D gene is named only where the DNA matches it firmly. A row's size may be missing; if present it is once, few, many or a size class.

J: TRBJ2-5
size: -
D: TRBD2
V: TRBV24-1
DNA: TGTGCCACCAGTGATTCCTCGCCGCGGGGGGAGACCCAGTACTTC
CDR3: CATSDSSPRGETQYF

J: TRBJ1-6
size: -
D: TRBD1
V: TRBV2
DNA: TGTGCCAGCATAAGTTGGCCGGGACAGAATTCACCCCTCCACTTT
CDR3: CASISWPGQNSPLHF

J: TRBJ2-7
size: -
D: -
V: TRBV30
DNA: TGTGCCTGGGCCACCGGGACTTTTCCCTACGAGCAGTACTTC
CDR3: CAWATGTFPYEQYF

J: TRBJ1-6
size: -
D: -
V: TRBV28
DNA: TGTGCCAGCAGAGCACCGGACAGCGATAATTCACCCCTCCACTTT
CDR3: CASRAPDSDNSPLHF

J: TRBJ1-1
size: -
D: -
V: TRBV5-8
DNA: TGTGCCAGCAGCCCTTCGGGAGGTGAAGCTTTCTTT
CDR3: CASSPSGGEAFF

J: TRBJ2-7
size: -
D: TRBD1
V: TRBV10-3
DNA: TGTGCCATCACCAACAGGGGACCGGACGAGCAGTACTTC
CDR3: CAITNRGPDEQYF

J: TRBJ1-6
size: -
D: -
V: TRBV28
DNA: TGTGCCAGCAGTTTATTAACAGCCTATAATTCACCCCTCCACTTT
CDR3: CASSLLTAYNSPLHF

J: TRBJ2-1
size: -
D: -
V: TRBV7-9
DNA: TGTGCCAGCAGCTTAGCGGGCTCGAGCTCCTACAATGAGCAGTTCTTC
CDR3: CASSLAGSSSYNEQFF

J: TRBJ2-2
size: once
D: TRBD2
V: TRBV27
DNA: TGTGCCAGCAGTTTATCCAGCGGGGGAATAAACACCGGGGAGCTGTTTTTT
CDR3: CASSLSSGGINTGELFF

J: TRBJ1-1
size: -
D: -
V: TRBV9
DNA: TGTGCCAGCAGCGTAGATGAAGGGGAGGACACTGAAGCTTTCTTT
CDR3: CASSVDEGEDTEAFF

J: TRBJ1-2
size: -
D: TRBD1
V: TRBV7-9
DNA: TGTGCCAGCAGCTTAGCGAGGCCTCCAGGGGGCGATGGCTACACCTTC
CDR3: CASSLARPPGGDGYTF

J: TRBJ1-3
size: -
D: -
V: TRBV5-8
DNA: TGTGCCAGCAGCGTACAACCCTTTGGCTCTGGAAACACCATATATTTT
CDR3: CASSVQPFGSGNTIYF

J: TRBJ1-1
size: -
D: -
V: TRBV2
DNA: TGTGCCAGCAGGTCAGAAGTGGATACAGGGGCTTTCTTT
CDR3: CASRSEVDTGAFF

J: TRBJ2-1
size: once
D: TRBD1
V: TRBV4-1
DNA: TGCGCCAGCAGCCAGGGGACAGGCCGCTCCTACAATGAGCAGTTCTTC
CDR3: CASSQGTGRSYNEQFF

J: TRBJ2-1
size: -
D: TRBD2
V: TRBV19
DNA: TGTGCCAGTAGTATGGGACTAGTTCGGAATGAGCAGTTCTTC
CDR3: CASSMGLVRNEQFF

J: TRBJ1-5
size: -
D: -
V: TRBV30
DNA: TGTGCCTGGACAGCCGGGACACACAATCAGCCCCAGCATTTT
CDR3: CAWTAGTHNQPQHF

J: TRBJ1-1
size: -
D: TRBD1
V: TRBV2
DNA: TGTGCCAGCACTTTTGACAGGGTGAACACTGAAGCTTTCTTT
CDR3: CASTFDRVNTEAFF

J: TRBJ1-5
size: -
D: -
V: TRBV6-5
DNA: TGTGCCAGCAGTTTCGGGAGAGGTCAGCCCCAGCATTTT
CDR3: CASSFGRGQPQHF

J: TRBJ1-2
size: -
D: -
V: TRBV3-1/TRBV3-2
DNA: TGTGCCAGCAGCCATGAACGAGATGGCTACACCTTC
CDR3: CASSHERDGYTF

J: TRBJ1-2
size: once
D: -
V: TRBV7-2
DNA: TGTGCCAGCAGCTCCGCGTGGGGGGATGGCTACACCTTC
CDR3: CASSSAWGDGYTF

J: TRBJ1-2
size: -
D: TRBD1
V: TRBV7-2
DNA: TGTGCCAGCAGCCAAAACAGGGGAGCTGGGTATGGCTACACCTTC
CDR3: CASSQNRGAGYGYTF

J: TRBJ1-2
size: -
D: -
V: TRBV6-6
DNA: TGTGCCAGCAGTTACGGGCAAAACTATGGCTACACCTTC
CDR3: CASSYGQNYGYTF

J: TRBJ2-3
size: -
D: -
V: TRBV3-1/TRBV3-2
DNA: TGTGCCAGCAGCCAAGGTGGGGGGGCATCTCGGGAGTATTTT
CDR3: CASSQGGGASREYF

J: TRBJ2-3
size: -
D: -
V: TRBV9
DNA: TGTGCCAGCACCCGAAGAGGGGGGGTGTCAGATACGCAGTATTTT
CDR3: CASTRRGGVSDTQYF

J: TRBJ1-1
size: -
D: -
V: TRBV5-4
DNA: TGTGCCAGCAGCCCGGCGGGGAACACTGAAGCTTTCTTT
CDR3: CASSPAGNTEAFF

J: TRBJ1-3
size: once
D: -
V: TRBV5-1
DNA: TGCGCCAGCAGCTTGAACCCAGGGACTGGAAACACCATATATTTT
CDR3: CASSLNPGTGNTIYF

J: TRBJ1-5
size: -
D: -
V: TRBV20-1
DNA: TGCAGTGCTAGTAGACAGGGCAATCAGCCCCAGCATTTT
CDR3: CSASRQGNQPQHF

J: TRBJ2-3
size: -
D: -
V: TRBV5-4
DNA: TGTGCCAGCAGCCTCGGACGGGAAGATACGCAGTATTTT
CDR3: CASSLGREDTQYF

J: TRBJ2-1
size: -
D: TRBD2
V: TRBV7-9
DNA: TGTGCCAGCAGCCCAAGGACTAGCGGGAAGTCCTACAATGAGCAGTTCTTC
CDR3: CASSPRTSGKSYNEQFF

J: TRBJ2-7
size: -
D: -
V: TRBV9
DNA: TGTGCCAGCAGCGTAGGACCTGGCGGGTACGAGCAGTACTTC
CDR3: CASSVGPGGYEQYF

J: TRBJ2-3
size: -
D: -
V: TRBV7-6
DNA: TGTGCCAGCAGACTTATGGGGGGGCTTAGCACAGATACGCAGTATTTT
CDR3: CASRLMGGLSTDTQYF

J: TRBJ2-2
size: -
D: TRBD2
V: TRBV5-1
DNA: TGCGCCAGCAGCTTGGCGGGGGGTCCCGGGGAGCTGTTTTTT
CDR3: CASSLAGGPGELFF

J: TRBJ2-1
size: -
D: TRBD2
V: TRBV19
DNA: TGTGCCAGTAGTAACCTGAACGGCGGGGGGGCATATGAGCAGTTCTTC
CDR3: CASSNLNGGGAYEQFF

J: TRBJ2-3
size: -
D: -
V: TRBV2
DNA: TGTGCCAGTGCGACAGATGGCCTCACAGATACGCAGTATTTT
CDR3: CASATDGLTDTQYF

J: TRBJ1-1
size: -
D: -
V: TRBV7-2
DNA: TGTGCCAGCAGCTTCGGTCCACTGACTGAAGCTTTCTTT
CDR3: CASSFGPLTEAFF

J: TRBJ1-1
size: -
D: TRBD1
V: TRBV11-2
DNA: TGTGCCAGCAGATACAGGGGTGGGACTGAAGCTTTCTTT
CDR3: CASRYRGGTEAFF

J: TRBJ1-1
size: -
D: -
V: TRBV5-5
DNA: TGTGCCAGCAGCTTGGCGGGTCCCAGCACTGAAGCTTTCTTT
CDR3: CASSLAGPSTEAFF

J: TRBJ1-1
size: -
D: -
V: TRBV29-1
DNA: TGCAGCGTTGGGGTGGAGGGGAACACTGAAGCTTTCTTT
CDR3: CSVGVEGNTEAFF

J: TRBJ2-2
size: -
D: TRBD2
V: TRBV5-1
DNA: TGCGCCAGCAGCTTTAGCGGGGGGGCGAGAACCGGGGAGCTGTTTTTT
CDR3: CASSFSGGARTGELFF

J: TRBJ1-5
size: -
D: TRBD1
V: TRBV28
DNA: TGTGCCTGCCTTCCCAGGGGGCTCGGCAATCAGCCCCAGCATTTT
CDR3: CACLPRGLGNQPQHF

J: TRBJ2-1
size: -
D: TRBD1
V: TRBV4-3
DNA: TGCGCCAGCAGCCAAGATCTCGAAGGGACAGCCTACAATGAGCAGTTCTTC
CDR3: CASSQDLEGTAYNEQFF

J: TRBJ2-3
size: -
D: -
V: TRBV5-6
DNA: TGTGCCAGCAGCTTGGGACAGGTCAATACGCAGTATTTT
CDR3: CASSLGQVNTQYF

J: TRBJ2-2
size: -
D: TRBD1
V: TRBV5-4
DNA: TGTGCCAGCAGGAGGACAGGGGTGGCGAACACCGGGGAGCTGTTTTTT
CDR3: CASRRTGVANTGELFF

J: TRBJ1-4
size: -
D: -
V: TRBV20-1
DNA: TGCAGTGCTAATAAACAAGAAAAACTGTTTTTT
CDR3: CSANKQEKLFF

J: TRBJ2-6
size: -
D: -
V: TRBV7-6
DNA: TGTGCCAGCAGCCTTTTGGCGGGGCCCCTCTATTCTGGGGCCAACGTCCTGACTTTC
CDR3: CASSLLAGPLYSGANVLTF

J: TRBJ2-3
size: -
D: TRBD2
V: TRBV27
DNA: TGTGCCAGCAGTTTAAAGCCGACTAGCCTCTTTAGCACAGATACGCAGTATTTT
CDR3: CASSLKPTSLFSTDTQYF

J: TRBJ1-5
size: -
D: TRBD1
V: TRBV27
DNA: TGTGCCAGCAGTTTAAACAGGGGGAGCAATCAGCCCCAGCATTTT
CDR3: CASSLNRGSNQPQHF

J: TRBJ1-1
size: -
D: -
V: TRBV12-3/TRBV12-4
DNA: TGTGCCAGCAGTTTCGGGGGGAACACTGAAGCTTTCTTT
CDR3: CASSFGGNTEAFF

J: TRBJ2-1
size: -
D: -
V: TRBV7-9
DNA: TGTGCCGCGGGGAATGAGCAGTTCTTC
CDR3: CAAGNEQFF

J: TRBJ2-1
size: -
D: -
V: TRBV12-3/TRBV12-4
DNA: TGTGCCAGCAACTGGGGCGGGATCAATGAGCAGTTCTTC
CDR3: CASNWGGINEQFF

J: TRBJ1-2
size: -
D: TRBD1
V: TRBV5-6
DNA: TGTGCCAGCAGCTTGAGCAGGACAGGGGGCGGGAATGGCTACACCTTC
CDR3: CASSLSRTGGGNGYTF

J: TRBJ1-6
size: -
D: TRBD1
V: TRBV13
DNA: TGTGCCAGCAGCTTGGGCAGGGGGCTTTCACCCCTCCACTTT
CDR3: CASSLGRGLSPLHF

J: TRBJ2-3
size: -
D: -
V: TRBV3-1/TRBV3-2
DNA: TGTGCCAGCAGTCCAACTATTCCCAGGGTGATAGATACGCAGTATTTT
CDR3: CASSPTIPRVIDTQYF

J: TRBJ1-4
size: -
D: -
V: TRBV6-5
DNA: TGTGCCAGCAGACGGGACATCCACTGGGAAAAACTGTTTTTT
CDR3: CASRRDIHWEKLFF

J: TRBJ2-4
size: -
D: -
V: TRBV14
DNA: TGTGCCAGCAGCGACAGGGCTTTGACTAGCAAAAACATTCAGTACTTC
CDR3: CASSDRALTSKNIQYF